These T cell receptor beta chains were read from a single sample in a study of shared clonotypes between healthy human individuals. Clones were read by immunoSEQ multiplex PCR, and TCRdb kept only the in-frame ones, dropping some. The repertoire holds approximately 2,000,000 clones, with just under 95% as singletons. The source material was naive CD4+ T cells from PBMCs. The receptors were gathered from a man between 18 and 35 years old in good health. Some clones in this sample may be carry-over from other donors' samples. The CDR3 runs from the conserved cysteine through the conserved F or W. A D gene is named only where the DNA matches it firmly. The size field is filled for only some rows; it gives once, few, many or a size class.

abundance: NA; d_gene: TRBD2; v_gene: TRBV15; j_gene: TRBJ2-7; CDR3nt: TGTGCCACCAGCAGAGCGGGGGTTACTAGCGGGAAATACGAGCAGTACTTC; CDR3aa: CATSRAGVTSGKYEQYF
abundance: NA; d_gene: TRBD1; v_gene: TRBV9; j_gene: TRBJ2-5; CDR3nt: TGTGCCAGCAGCGCCACAGGGGGTTGGGAGACCCAGTACTTC; CDR3aa: CASSATGGWETQYF
abundance: NA; d_gene: NA; v_gene: TRBV30; j_gene: TRBJ2-3; CDR3nt: NA; CDR3aa: CAWGSGTATMYF
abundance: NA; d_gene: NA; v_gene: TRBV6-6; j_gene: TRBJ1-1; CDR3nt: TGTGCCAGCAGTTACTCCGCGGTGATGAACACTGAAGCTTTCTTT; CDR3aa: CASSYSAVMNTEAFF
abundance: once; d_gene: NA; v_gene: TRBV5-4; j_gene: TRBJ2-1; CDR3nt: TGTGCCAGCAGCACTCCAGGGGTTTCATACAATGAGCAGTTCTTC; CDR3aa: CASSTPGVSYNEQFF
abundance: once; d_gene: NA; v_gene: TRBV7-8; j_gene: TRBJ2-7; CDR3nt: TGTGCCAGCAGCTTACGGTCAAAGCGCGGCTACGAGCAGTACTTC; CDR3aa: CASSLRSKRGYEQYF
abundance: NA; d_gene: NA; v_gene: TRBV15; j_gene: TRBJ1-2; CDR3nt: TGTGCCACCAGCAGCACCGGGACGGTCTATGGCTACACCTTC; CDR3aa: CATSSTGTVYGYTF
abundance: NA; d_gene: NA; v_gene: TRBV28; j_gene: TRBJ2-7; CDR3nt: TGTGCCAGCCAGGCACGATCCGTTGGGGGCGAGCAGTACTTC; CDR3aa: CASQARSVGGEQYF
abundance: NA; d_gene: NA; v_gene: TRBV5-1; j_gene: TRBJ2-3; CDR3nt: TGCGCCAGCAGCCCCAGGGGTAGGGGAGGGCCATCAGATACGCAGTATTTT; CDR3aa: CASSPRGRGGPSDTQYF
abundance: NA; d_gene: NA; v_gene: TRBV6-5; j_gene: TRBJ2-1; CDR3nt: TGTGCCAGCAGCCGACCGTCCGGAGGCTACAATGAGCAGTTCTTC; CDR3aa: CASSRPSGGYNEQFF
abundance: NA; d_gene: NA; v_gene: TRBV29-1; j_gene: TRBJ1-1; CDR3nt: TGCAGCGTGCGGGGCCTCGTGAACACTGAAGCTTTCTTT; CDR3aa: CSVRGLVNTEAFF